These 9 T cell receptor beta chains were sequenced from one sample in a study of cytomegalovirus exposure and HLA in healthy donors. In the PCR, 60 Vbeta and 13 Jbeta primers were used. Profiled with immunoSEQ multiplex PCR; TCRdb holds only in-frame clones, not every one. The table lists roughly 200,000 clones, about 77% of them singletons. Input material: PBMCs. Receptor source: a woman aged 25 to 39 in good health and CMV-seropositive.

V and J are TRBV11-2 and TRBJ2-7, with D perhaps TRBD2 (6 bases). Germline V CDR1 and CDR2: SGHAT, FQNNGV. The CDR3 length is 15 residues. The ends were cut back, 5 bases at V and 2 bases at J, with 16 bases in the middle. CDR3 bases: TGTGCCAGCAGCCGGGGTGGAGGGTCCCCCTACGAGCAGTACTTC. Translation: CASSRGGGSPYEQYF. The full variable domain, its missing parts supplied by reference TRBV11-2 and TRBJ2-7, is EAGVAQSPRYKIIEKRQSVAFWCNPISGHATLYWYQQILGQGPKLLIQFQNNGVVDDSQLPKDRFSAERLKGVDSTLKIQPAKLEDSAVYLCASSRGGGSPYEQYFGPGTRLTVT.

The CDR3 is CAISESRGQGYQPQHF. The CDR3 region has the DNA TGTGCCATCAGTGAGTCGCGGGGACAGGGGTATCAGCCCCAGCATTTT. This chain connects TRBV10-3 to TRBJ1-5, with 10 bases lining up with TRBD1. CDR1 is ENHRY, CDR2 SYGVKD, per germline. The CDR3 runs to 16 residues. V shed 0 bases and J 5 bases; nucleotides not matched to a gene: 4.

The chain is built from TRBV28 and TRBJ2-7; 7 nucleotides match TRBD1. This CDR3 contains 13 residues. V shed 6 bases and J 0 bases; nucleotides not matched to a gene: 2. Germline assignment: CDR1 MDHEN and CDR2 SYDVKM. The CDR3 coding sequence is TGTGCCAGCAGACAGGGGAACTCCTACGAGCAGTACTTC. Amino acid sequence: CASRQGNSYEQYF.

The chain links TRBV2 to TRBJ1-2; unclear D gene. Germline assignment: CDR1 SNHLY and CDR2 FYNNEI. Trimming shortened V by 5 bases and J by 0 bases, and 7 bases separated the two germline ends. This CDR3 spans 13 amino acids. This CDR3 is CASSTEANYGYTF. In nucleotides, the CDR3 is TGTGCCAGCAGTACAGAAGCTAACTATGGCTACACCTTC.

CDR3 in amino acids: CASSLAPTGIYSPLHF. CDR3 sequence (DNA): TGTGCCAGCAGCTTAGCCCCGACAGGGATCTATTCACCCCTCCACTTT. The genes are TRBV7-2 and TRBJ1-6, with 7 bases lining up with TRBD1. This CDR3 is built from 16 residues. V gave up 0 bases and J gave up 8 bases; unmatched junction bases: 7. Germline values: CDR1 SGHTA, CDR2 FQGNSA. Full variable domain (rest looked up from reference TRBV7-2 and TRBJ1-6): GAGVSQSPSNKVTEKGKDVELRCDPISGHTALYWYRQSLGQGLEFLIYFQGNSAPDKSGLPSDRFSAERTGGSVSTLTIQRTQQEDSAVYLCASSLAPTGIYSPLHFGNGTRLTVT.

V gene TRBV29-1 combines with J gene TRBJ1-1; 9 bases are shared with TRBD1. With 5 bases clipped from V and 4 bases from J, the junction kept 8 bases outside the gene matches. The germline V gene has CDR1 SQVTM and CDR2 ANQGSEA. The CDR3 length is 14 residues. This CDR3 reads CSVPGQGWATEAFF. CDR3 DNA: TGCAGCGTTCCGGGACAGGGATGGGCCACTGAAGCTTTCTTT.

V is TRBV30 and J is TRBJ1-4; D might be TRBD1 (6 bases). The CDR3 runs 15 residues. Germline V gene lookup returns CDR1 GTSNPN and CDR2 SVGIG (reference sequence). The germline V and J ends were trimmed by 1 base and 5 bases, with 14 bases remaining between them. CDR3 sequence: CAWSGQETWNEKLFF. In DNA, the CDR3 is TGTGCCTGGAGTGGACAGGAAACCTGGAATGAAAAACTGTTTTTT.

V is TRBV28 and J is TRBJ1-3; TRBD1 matches 9 bases. V lost 2 bases, J lost 5 bases, and 7 bases stayed unmatched. CDR1 is MDHEN and CDR2 is SYDVKM in the germline V gene. CDR3 length equals 16 residues. The CDR3 DNA reads as TGTGCCAGCAGTTTAGTGGGACAGGGCGTGCGAAACACCATATATTTT. Protein product: CASSLVGQGVRNTIYF.

This clone has a handful of counts. The chain employs TRBV9 and TRBJ2-1, with D maybe TRBD2 (7 bases). Trimming stripped 1 base from V and 7 bases from J, with 15 bases between. CDR1 and CDR2 from the germline V gene are SGDLS and YYNGEE. CDR3 length: 15 residues. The CDR3 region has the DNA TGTGCCAGCAGCGTATGGGGGGGAGGGGGTAATGAGCAGTTCTTC. Its translation is CASSVWGGGGNEQFF.